This T cell receptor beta chain was observed in a study of blood T cells in healthy people across ages. Around 9 milliliters of peripheral blood were drawn from each donor into EDTA-treated tubes. Per sample, no less than 5.5 micrograms of total RNA were extracted. A second PCR, run for roughly 7 to 11 cycles, used a sample-barcoded 5' primer plus a J-beta primer mix. MiXCR was run by TCRdb on the 5' RACE reads, yielding one entry per CDR3 protein. The table has 890,000 or so distinct CDR3 sequences, approximately 59% seen once. This clonotype was seen just once. CDR3 size: 16 residues. V was pared by 1 base and J by 5 bases, with 6 bases of the junction left unmatched. Germline CDR1 reads LGHNA; CDR2 reads YSLEER.

The genes are TRBV4-3 and TRBJ2-3; 10 positions match TRBD1. The receptor's source is a man aged 30 to 45 in good health. Sequencing used blood. This CDR3 is CASSQGTGGARDTQYF. CDR3 coding DNA: TGCGCCAGCAGCCAAGGGACAGGGGGAGCGAGAGATACGCAGTATTTT.